The text below deals with one T cell receptor beta chain. This sample was taken from a study of cytomegalovirus exposure and HLA in healthy donors. Using immunoSEQ multiplex PCR, the repertoire was profiled, and TCRdb retains in-frame clones only, with some absent. This sample has roughly 250,000 clones; 75% to 90% occur once, and the top ten carry around 1.3%. The length of the CDR3 is 13 residues. The V segment lost 6 bases and the J segment 8 bases; nucleotides outside the gene matches: 9. The germline gives CDR1 MNHNY, CDR2 SVGAGI (reference sequence). What was sequenced was PBMCs. The rearrangement links TRBV6-6 to TRBJ1-1; 7 nucleotides match TRBD1. This TCR derives from a woman in her 30s in good health and CMV-seropositive. The DNA for the CDR3 is TGTGCCAGCAGGATGGACAGGACGCGCGAAGCTTTCTTT. Translated, it gives CASRMDRTREAFF.